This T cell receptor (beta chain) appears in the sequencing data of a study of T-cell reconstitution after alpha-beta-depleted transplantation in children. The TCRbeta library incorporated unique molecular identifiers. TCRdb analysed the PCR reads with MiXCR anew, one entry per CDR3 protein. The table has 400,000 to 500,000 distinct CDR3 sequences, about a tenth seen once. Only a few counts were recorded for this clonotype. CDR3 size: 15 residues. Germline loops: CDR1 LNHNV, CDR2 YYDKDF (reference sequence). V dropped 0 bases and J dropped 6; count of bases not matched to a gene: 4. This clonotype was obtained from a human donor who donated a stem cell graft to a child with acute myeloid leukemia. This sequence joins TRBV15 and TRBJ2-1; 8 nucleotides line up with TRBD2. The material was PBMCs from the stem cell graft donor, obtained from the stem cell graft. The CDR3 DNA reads TGTGCCACCAGCAGAGATCGACTAGCGAGCAATGAGCAGTTCTTC. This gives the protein CATSRDRLASNEQFF. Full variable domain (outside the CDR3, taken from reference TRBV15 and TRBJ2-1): DAMVIQNPRYQVTQFGKPVTLSCSQTLNHNVMYWYQQKSSQAPKLLFHYYDKDFNNEADTPDNFQSRRPNTSFCFLDIRSPGLGDTAMYLCATSRDRLASNEQFFGPGTRLTVL.